These T cell receptor beta chains were read from a single sample in a study of OX40 agonist ivuxolimab in advanced cancers. Data came from immunoSEQ multiplex PCR; TCRdb stores just in-frame clones and leaves some out. The sample consists of roughly 80,000 clones, 87% of them appearing once. Specimen: CD4+ or CD8+ T cells sorted from blood, collected in a trial of the OX40 agonist ivuxolimab. These receptors were obtained from an adult with an advanced solid tumor such as melanoma, head and neck, liver or kidney cancer. Both conserved end residues are part of each CDR3.

J | V | length | CDR3
TRBJ1-5 | TRBV15 | 15 | CATSRDPSGDQPQHF
TRBJ2-3 | TRBV5-1 | 16 | CASSPGLAGTTDTQYF
TRBJ1-5 | TRBV2 | 15 | CASSEDLLGNQPQHF
TRBJ1-1 | TRBV7-9 | 12 | CASSLGVTEAFF
TRBJ2-2 | TRBV2 | 17 | CASSEAIGQGATGELFF
TRBJ2-3 | TRBV29-1 | 14 | CSVEGSLGTDTQYF
TRBJ1-1 | TRBV9 | 15 | CASSPPLVVNTEAFF
TRBJ1-1 | TRBV2 | 14 | CASSEIQGDTEAFF
TRBJ1-6 | TRBV21-1 | 17 | CARGGRGGNGYNSPLHF
TRBJ2-5 | TRBV15 | 14 | CATSRGTMGETQYF
TRBJ2-7 | TRBV7-2 | 17 | CASSLQSGTANTYEQYF
TRBJ1-2 | TRBV28 | 16 | CASSFPGTGADYGYTF
TRBJ2-5 | TRBV19 | 14 | CASSITGGKETQYF
TRBJ2-3 | TRBV15 | 18 | CATSTHYPGLAGDDTQYF